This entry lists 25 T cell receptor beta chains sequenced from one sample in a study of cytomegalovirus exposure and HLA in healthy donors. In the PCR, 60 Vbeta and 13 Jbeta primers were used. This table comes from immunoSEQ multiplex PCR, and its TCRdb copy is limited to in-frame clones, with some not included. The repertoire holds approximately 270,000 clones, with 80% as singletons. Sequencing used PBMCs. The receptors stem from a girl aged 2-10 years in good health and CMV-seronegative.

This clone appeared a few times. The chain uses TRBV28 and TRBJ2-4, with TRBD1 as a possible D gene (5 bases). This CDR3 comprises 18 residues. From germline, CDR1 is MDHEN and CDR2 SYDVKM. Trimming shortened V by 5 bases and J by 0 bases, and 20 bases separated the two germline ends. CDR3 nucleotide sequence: TGTGCCAGCAGTCCTCTGGGGCAGTCTGATATAGCCAAAAACATTCAGTACTTC. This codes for CASSPLGQSDIAKNIQYF. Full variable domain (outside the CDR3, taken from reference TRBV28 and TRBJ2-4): DVKVTQSSRYLVKRTGEKVFLECVQDMDHENMFWYRQDPGLGLRLIYFSYDVKMKEKGDIPEGYSVSREKKERFSLILESASTNQTSMYLCASSPLGQSDIAKNIQYFGAGTRLSVL.

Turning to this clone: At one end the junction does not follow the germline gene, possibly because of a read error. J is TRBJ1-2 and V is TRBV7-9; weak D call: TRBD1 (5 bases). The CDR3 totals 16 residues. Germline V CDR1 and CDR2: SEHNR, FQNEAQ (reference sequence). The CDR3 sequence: CSSSSLRTLSNYGYTF. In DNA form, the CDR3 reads TGTTCCAGCAGCTCCCTGAGGACACTCTCTAACTATGGCTACACCTTC.

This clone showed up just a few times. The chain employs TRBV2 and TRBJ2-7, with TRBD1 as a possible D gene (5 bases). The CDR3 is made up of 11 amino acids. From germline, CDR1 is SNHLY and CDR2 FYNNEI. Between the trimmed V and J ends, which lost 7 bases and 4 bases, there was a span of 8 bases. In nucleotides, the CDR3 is TGTGCCAGCAATACAGGTTACGAGCAGTACTTC. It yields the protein CASNTGYEQYF. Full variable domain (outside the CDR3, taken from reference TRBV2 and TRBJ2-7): EPEVTQTPSHQVTQMGQEVILRCVPISNHLYFYWYRQILGQKVEFLVSFYNNEISEKSEIFDDQFSVERPDGSNFTLKIRSTKLEDSAMYFCASNTGYEQYFGPGTRLTVT.

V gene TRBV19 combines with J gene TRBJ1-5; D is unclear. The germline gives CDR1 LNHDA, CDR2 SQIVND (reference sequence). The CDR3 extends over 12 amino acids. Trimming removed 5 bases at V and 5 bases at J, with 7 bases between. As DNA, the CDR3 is TGTGCCAGTAGTCCTACCCATCAGCCCCAGCATTTT. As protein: CASSPTHQPQHF.

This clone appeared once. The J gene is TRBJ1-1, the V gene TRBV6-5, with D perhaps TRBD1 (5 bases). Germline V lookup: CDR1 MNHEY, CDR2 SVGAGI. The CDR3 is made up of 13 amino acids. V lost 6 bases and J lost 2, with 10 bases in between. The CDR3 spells CASRETGNTEAFF. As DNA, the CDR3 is TGTGCCAGCAGAGAAACAGGTAACACTGAAGCTTTCTTT.

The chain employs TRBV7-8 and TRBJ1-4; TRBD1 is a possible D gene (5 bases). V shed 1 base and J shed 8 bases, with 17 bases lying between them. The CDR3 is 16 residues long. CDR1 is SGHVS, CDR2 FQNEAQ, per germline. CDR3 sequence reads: CASSLGPGGVREKLFF. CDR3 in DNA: TGTGCCAGCAGCTTAGGCCCGGGGGGGGTGCGGGAAAAACTGTTTTTT.

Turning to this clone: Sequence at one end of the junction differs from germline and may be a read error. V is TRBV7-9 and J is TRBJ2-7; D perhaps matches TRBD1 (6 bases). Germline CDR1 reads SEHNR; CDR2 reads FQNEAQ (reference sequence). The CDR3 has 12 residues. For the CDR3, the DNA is TGTTCCAGCAGCGGATACAGGGACGAGCAGTACTTC. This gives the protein CSSSGYRDEQYF.

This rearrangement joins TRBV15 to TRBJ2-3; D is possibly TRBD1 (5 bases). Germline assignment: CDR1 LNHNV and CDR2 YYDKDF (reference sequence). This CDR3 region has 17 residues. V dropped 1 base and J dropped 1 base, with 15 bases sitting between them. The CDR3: CATSRAHDPRGTDTQYF. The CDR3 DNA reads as TGTGCCACCAGCAGAGCCCATGACCCCAGGGGCACAGATACGCAGTATTTT.

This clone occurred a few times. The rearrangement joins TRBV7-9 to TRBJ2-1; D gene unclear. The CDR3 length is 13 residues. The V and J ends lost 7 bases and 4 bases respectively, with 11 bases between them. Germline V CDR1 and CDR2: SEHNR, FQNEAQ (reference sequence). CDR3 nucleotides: TGTGCCAGCACTGGAGACCGATACAATGAGCAGTTCTTC. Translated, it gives CASTGDRYNEQFF.

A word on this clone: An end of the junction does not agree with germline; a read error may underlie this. In nucleotides, the CDR3 is TGTGCCAGCAGCCACCTACCGGGACTCAATCTTGATTTT. It specifies CASSHLPGLNLDF. The chain joins TRBV14 to TRBJ2-3; tentative D call: TRBD2 (6 bases). Germline V gives CDR1 SGHDN, CDR2 FVKESK. The length of the CDR3 is 13 residues.

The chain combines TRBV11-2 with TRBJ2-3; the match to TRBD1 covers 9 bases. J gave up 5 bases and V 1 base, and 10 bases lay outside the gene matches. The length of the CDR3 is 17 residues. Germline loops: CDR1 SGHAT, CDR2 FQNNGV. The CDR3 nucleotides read TGTGCCAGCAGCTTAGTATCTGGGACAGGGTCGAAAGATACGCAGTATTTT. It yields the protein CASSLVSGTGSKDTQYF.

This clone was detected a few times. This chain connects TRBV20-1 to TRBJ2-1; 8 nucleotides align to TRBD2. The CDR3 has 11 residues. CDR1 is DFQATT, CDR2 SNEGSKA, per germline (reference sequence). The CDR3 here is CTGGGSRPQFF. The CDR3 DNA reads TGCACCGGGGGGGGTAGCCGACCCCAGTTCTTC.

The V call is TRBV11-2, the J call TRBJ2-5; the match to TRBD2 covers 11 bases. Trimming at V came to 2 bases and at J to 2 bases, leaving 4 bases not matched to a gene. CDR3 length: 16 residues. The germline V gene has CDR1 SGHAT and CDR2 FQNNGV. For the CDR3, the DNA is TGTGCCAGCAGCTTATCCCTAGCGGGGGGACAAGAGACCCAGTACTTC. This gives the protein CASSLSLAGGQETQYF.

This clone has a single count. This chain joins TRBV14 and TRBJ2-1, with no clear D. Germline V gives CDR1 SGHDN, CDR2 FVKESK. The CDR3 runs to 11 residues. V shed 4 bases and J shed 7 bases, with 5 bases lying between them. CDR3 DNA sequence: TGTGCCAGCAGCCCTCGTAATGAGCAGTTCTTC. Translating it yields CASSPRNEQFF.

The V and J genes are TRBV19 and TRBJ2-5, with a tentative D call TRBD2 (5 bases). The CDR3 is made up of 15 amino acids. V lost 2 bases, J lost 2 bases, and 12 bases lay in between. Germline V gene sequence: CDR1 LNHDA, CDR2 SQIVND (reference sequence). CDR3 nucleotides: TGTGCCAGTAGTATATTGGTTGGACTTCAAGAGACCCAGTACTTC. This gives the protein CASSILVGLQETQYF.

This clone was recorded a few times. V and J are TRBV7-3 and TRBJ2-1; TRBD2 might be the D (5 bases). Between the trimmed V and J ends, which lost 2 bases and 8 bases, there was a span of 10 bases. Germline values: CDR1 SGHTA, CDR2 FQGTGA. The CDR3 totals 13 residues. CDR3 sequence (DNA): TGTGCCAGCAGCTTATATCTGGGAGATGAGCAGTTCTTC. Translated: CASSLYLGDEQFF.

The DNA for the CDR3 is TGTGCCAGCAGTGAGGGAGTTGATGAGCAGTTCTTC. Protein: CASSEGVDEQFF. The chain is built from TRBV25-1 and TRBJ2-1; a possible D gene is TRBD2 (5 bases). This CDR3 has 12 residues. Trimming took 3 bases from V and 8 from J, leaving 8 bases between them. CDR1 is MGHDK, CDR2 SYGVNS, per germline.

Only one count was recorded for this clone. The CDR3 region is CASSIRPPGQGADYGYTF. DNA of the CDR3: TGTGCCAGTAGTATAAGACCCCCAGGACAGGGGGCAGACTATGGCTACACCTTC. V gene TRBV19 combines with J gene TRBJ1-2; 11 nucleotides agree with TRBD1. CDR1 and CDR2 from the germline V gene are LNHDA and SQIVND (reference sequence). The CDR3 runs to 18 residues. J lost 3 bases, V lost 2 bases, and 11 bases had no gene match.

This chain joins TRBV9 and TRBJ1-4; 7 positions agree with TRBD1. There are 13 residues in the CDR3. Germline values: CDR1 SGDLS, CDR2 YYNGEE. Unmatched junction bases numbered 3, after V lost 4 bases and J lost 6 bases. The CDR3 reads CASSPQGDEKLFF. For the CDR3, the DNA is TGTGCCAGCAGCCCCCAGGGGGATGAAAAACTGTTTTTT.

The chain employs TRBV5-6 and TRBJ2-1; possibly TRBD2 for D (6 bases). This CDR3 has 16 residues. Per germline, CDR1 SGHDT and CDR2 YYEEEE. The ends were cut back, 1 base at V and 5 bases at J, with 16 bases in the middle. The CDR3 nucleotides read TGTGCCAGCAGCTTGCTTGGACTACAGGAGCACAATGAGCAGTTCTTC. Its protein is CASSLLGLQEHNEQFF.

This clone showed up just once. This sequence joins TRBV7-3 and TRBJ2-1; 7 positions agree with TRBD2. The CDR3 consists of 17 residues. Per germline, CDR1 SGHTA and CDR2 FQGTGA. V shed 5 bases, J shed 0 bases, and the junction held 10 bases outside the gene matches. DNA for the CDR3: TGTGCCAGCAGCATAAACCGGGGAGGGAGCTCCTACAATGAGCAGTTCTTC. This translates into CASSINRGGSSYNEQFF.

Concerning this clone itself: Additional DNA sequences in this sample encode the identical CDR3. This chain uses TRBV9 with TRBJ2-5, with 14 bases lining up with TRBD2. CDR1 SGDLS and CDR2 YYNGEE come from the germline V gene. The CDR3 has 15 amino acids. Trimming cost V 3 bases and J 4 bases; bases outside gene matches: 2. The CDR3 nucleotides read TGTGCCAGCAGCGCCGGACTAGCGGGAGGAGAGACCCAGTACTTC. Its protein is CASSAGLAGGETQYF.

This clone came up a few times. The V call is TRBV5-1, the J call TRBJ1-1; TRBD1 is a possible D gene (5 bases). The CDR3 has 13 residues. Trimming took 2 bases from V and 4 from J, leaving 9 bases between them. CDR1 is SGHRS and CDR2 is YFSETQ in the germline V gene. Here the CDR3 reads CASSLRGGTEAFF. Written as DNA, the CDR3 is TGCGCCAGCAGCTTAAGGGGAGGCACTGAAGCTTTCTTT.

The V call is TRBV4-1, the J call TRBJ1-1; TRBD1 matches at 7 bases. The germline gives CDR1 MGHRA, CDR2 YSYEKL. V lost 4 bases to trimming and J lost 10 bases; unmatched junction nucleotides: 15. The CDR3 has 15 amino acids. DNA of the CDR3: TGCGCCAGCAGCCTCGTTCTACAGGGGACCCCCGGAGCTTTCTTT. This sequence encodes CASSLVLQGTPGAFF.

The chain's CDR3 is CASSYGLAGAGELFF. Here the CDR3 DNA reads TGTGCCAGCAGTTACGGGCTAGCGGGAGCCGGGGAGCTGTTTTTT. This sequence joins TRBV6-6 and TRBJ2-2, with 10 bases aligning to TRBD2. CDR1 and CDR2 (germline): MNHNY, SVGAGI (reference sequence). Unmatched junction bases numbered 3, after V lost 2 bases and J lost 6 bases. The CDR3 is 15 residues long.